Below are 13 T cell receptor beta chains sequenced from a single sample in a study of blood T cell repertoires in COVID-19 (dated by TCRdb to the early 2020s). Receptor libraries were prepared by the immunoSEQ multiplex PCR assay. The table was pulled from immuneACCESS by TCRdb, which kept in-frame rearrangements only. Such tables lose some clones; where checked, under half of the loss comes from unresolved V genes, and the rest has no known cause. In all, the sample holds around 120,000 clones, and around 90% of those were seen once. The ten most abundant clones make up more than 3% of the sample. The material sequenced was peripheral blood. The receptor set was obtained from a woman in her sixties with COVID-19, enrolled during active disease.

CDR3 protein: CASSYNSYGYTF. In nucleotides, the CDR3 is TGTGCCAGCAGTTATAACAGCTATGGCTACACCTTC. The chain uses TRBV6-6 and TRBJ1-2; no firm D call. CDR1 MNHNY and CDR2 SVGAGI come from the germline V gene (reference sequence). Trimming left V 3 bases short and J 4 bases short, with 6 bases between. This CDR3 contains 12 residues.

The rearrangement uses TRBV27 and TRBJ2-7, with D possibly being TRBD1 (7 bases). Trimming took off 4 bases at V and 2 bases at J, with 21 bases between the two ends. CDR3 length: 17 residues. Per the germline V gene, CDR1 is MNHEY and CDR2 is SMNVEV (reference sequence). The CDR3 reads CASSSTPRGEPTYEQYF. The CDR3 bases are TGTGCCAGCAGTTCTACCCCCAGGGGGGAACCAACCTACGAGCAGTACTTC.

The chain recombines TRBV27 with TRBJ1-6, with 8 bases identical to TRBD1. This CDR3 comprises 15 residues. The V segment lost 1 base and the J segment 16 bases; nucleotides outside the gene matches: 12. Germline values: CDR1 MNHEY, CDR2 SMNVEV (reference sequence). In DNA form, the CDR3 reads TGTGCCAGCAGTTTATTTTCCCGGGGACAGGACCTGCTCCACTTT. Translated: CASSLFSRGQDLLHF.

This rearrangement joins TRBV4-3 to TRBJ1-4; TRBD1 aligns across 8 bases. The V segment lost 4 bases and the J segment 6 bases; nucleotides outside the gene matches: 7. The CDR3 has 15 residues. Germline-derived CDR1 and CDR2 are LGHNA and YSLEER. Written as DNA, the CDR3 is TGCGCCAGCAGCCCGTCGACAGGGGTGGATGAAAAACTGTTTTTT. It specifies CASSPSTGVDEKLFF.

V gene TRBV4-1 combines with J gene TRBJ1-1, with 7 nucleotides matching TRBD1. The V and J ends lost 7 bases and 4 bases, in that order; junction bases with no gene match: 12. Germline CDR1 is MGHRA and CDR2 is YSYEKL. There are 15 residues in the CDR3. In DNA form, the CDR3 reads TGCGCCAGCAAGACAGGGAACTCATTTGGCACTGAAGCTTTCTTT. As protein: CASKTGNSFGTEAFF.

This chain joins TRBV6-6 and TRBJ1-2; 7 bases align to TRBD1. The CDR3 runs 13 residues. V lost 5 bases, J lost 4 bases, and 4 bases stayed unmatched. Per the germline V gene, CDR1 is MNHNY and CDR2 is SVGAGI (reference sequence). CDR3 region: CASSLGQAYGYTF. The CDR3 DNA reads as TGTGCCAGCAGTCTCGGACAGGCCTATGGCTACACCTTC.

The chain couples TRBV19 to TRBJ1-3; 12 nucleotides agree with TRBD1. The CDR3 extends over 16 amino acids. Germline CDR1 and CDR2: LNHDA and SQIVND (reference sequence). V gave up 3 bases and J gave up 5 bases; unmatched junction bases: 5. CDR3 sequence (DNA): TGTGCCAGTAGTATCCCCGGGACAGGGGGCAGAAACACCATATATTTT. It translates to CASSIPGTGGRNTIYF.

The chain is built from TRBV7-2 and TRBJ2-5; 7 positions agree with TRBD2. The CDR3 has 14 residues. The germline V gene has CDR1 SGHTA and CDR2 FQGNSA. V shed 4 bases, J shed 1 base, and the junction held 3 bases outside the gene matches. The CDR3 protein is CASSWSGTQETQYF. In DNA, the CDR3 is TGTGCCAGCAGCTGGAGCGGGACCCAAGAGACCCAGTACTTC.

The J gene is TRBJ1-5, the V gene TRBV27; TRBD1 might be the D (6 bases). Germline CDR1 MNHEY, CDR2 SMNVEV (reference sequence). With 6 bases removed from V and 0 bases from J, the gap between germline ends came to 12 bases. The CDR3 consists of 15 residues. CDR3 protein: CASRKYRDSNQPQHF. CDR3 bases: TGTGCCAGCAGGAAGTACAGGGATAGCAATCAGCCCCAGCATTTT.

As regards this clone: The same CDR3 is also encoded by other DNA sequences in this sample. This chain uses TRBV7-2 with TRBJ1-2, with 9 bases aligning to TRBD1. The CDR3 has 14 residues. The germline V gene has CDR1 SGHTA and CDR2 FQGNSA. The ends lost 5 bases at V and 4 bases at J; junction bases unmatched: 5. The CDR3 DNA sequence: TGTGCCAGCAGCCCCCGGACAGGGGCCTATGGCTACACCTTC. Its translation is CASSPRTGAYGYTF.

The CDR3 sequence is CASTPGGAAFGAFF. Here the CDR3 DNA reads TGTGCCAGTACCCCCGGAGGGGCAGCCTTTGGGGCTTTCTTT. This chain connects TRBV19 to TRBJ1-1, with a possible D match to TRBD1 (5 bases). Between the trimmed V and J ends, which lost 7 bases and 11 bases, there was a span of 23 bases. Germline-derived CDR1 and CDR2 are LNHDA and SQIVND (reference sequence). The CDR3 length is 14 residues.

The CDR3 here is CASRRTAGTDTQYF. The CDR3 DNA follows: TGTGCCAGCAGAAGGACAGCCGGCACAGATACGCAGTATTTT. This rearrangement joins TRBV5-8 to TRBJ2-3; a weak D match, TRBD1 (6 bases). Germline V gives CDR1 SGHTS, CDR2 YDEGEE. The CDR3 runs 14 residues. Trimming took off 5 bases at V and 1 base at J, with 11 bases between the two ends.

The V and J genes are TRBV10-3 and TRBJ2-7; 9 bases agree with TRBD1. Trimming took 8 bases from V and 2 from J; bases not matched to a gene: 13. Germline lookup yields CDR1 ENHRY and CDR2 SYGVKD. The CDR3 consists of 16 residues. The CDR3 protein is CAISRKGQGRPYEQYF. In DNA, the CDR3 is TGTGCCATCTCCCGAAAGGGACAGGGAAGACCCTACGAGCAGTACTTC.